The T cell receptor beta chain described here comes from a study of cytomegalovirus exposure and HLA in healthy donors. Study-level background: Roughly 179 million T cells yielded about 120 million unique TCR beta sequences, as an earlier analysis found. Overall study findings and caveats: Presence/absence analyses rested on an assumption that sequencing depth was roughly uniform across donors. Later analysis identified a missense DCLRE1C variant that was linked to TCR beta V- and J-gene trimming. In an earlier analysis, about 87% or about 30%: the productive usage of most TCR beta V segments.

Trimming cost V 4 bases and J 7 bases; bases outside gene matches: 6. The CDR3 is 14 amino acids. Per germline, CDR1 SGHRS and CDR2 YFSETQ. With 60 Vbeta and 13 Jbeta primers, the PCR was carried out. Only in-frame clones appear in the TCRdb table, and some are missing; sequencing was by immunoSEQ multiplex PCR. The sample gives about 190,000 clones, over 60% of which show up once; 2.1% is in the top ten. In the case of this clone: Antigen: not known.

Sequencing input: PBMCs. The chain carries TRBV5-1 and TRBJ1-2; 11 positions match TRBD1. The origin of this receptor is a woman aged 25 to 39 in good health and CMV-seropositive. In nucleotides, the CDR3 is TGCGCCAGCAGCCGCACTGGACAGGGGGCTGGCTACACCTTC. Its protein product is CASSRTGQGAGYTF.